This T cell receptor beta chain was obtained from a study of cytomegalovirus exposure and HLA in healthy donors. Study outcomes and limitations: Analysis performed later showed TCR beta chains linked to HLA being more clonally expanded than equally common others. The investigators catalogued 150 to 200 TCR beta chains as cytomegalovirus-associated.

Recording of this donor's CMV serostatus was not done. Notes on this clone: Its antigen is unknown.

The germline V gene encodes CDR1 GTSNPN and CDR2 SVGIG (reference sequence). CDR3 size: 15 residues. Trimming left V 4 bases short and J 0 bases short, with 13 bases between. It was with 60 Vbeta and 13 Jbeta primers that the PCR ran. As originally analysed: In a later analysis, the count reached 75 million to 90 million unique TCR beta chains, with around 10 million shared. The data were produced by immunoSEQ multiplex PCR, yet TCRdb's version contains in-frame clones alone and is incomplete. V, J and clone size reflect that table, while D and trimming were determined from the DNA. The sample carries approximately 100,000 clones, around three quarters recorded once.

The J gene is TRBJ1-3, the V gene TRBV30, with unresolved D. This receptor was obtained from a human donor in good health. The source material was PBMCs. CDR3 protein: CAWTVSALSGNTIYF. The DNA for the CDR3 is TGTGCCTGGACCGTGAGCGCACTCTCTGGAAACACCATATATTTT. The whole variable domain, remainder taken from reference TRBV30 and TRBJ1-3, is SQTIHQWPATLVQPVGSPLSLECTVEGTSNPNLYWYRQAAGRGLQLLFYSVGIGQISSEVPQNLSASRPQDRQFILSSKKLLLSDSGFYLCAWTVSALSGNTIYFGEGSWLTVV.